What follows are 12 T cell receptor beta chains derived from one specimen sequenced in a study of CD8 T cells in Susac syndrome. The RNA, roughly 0.5 to 1 ug, was put through reverse transcription using random hexamers. TCRdb reprocessed the immunoSEQ multiplex PCR reads via MiXCR and lists one record per CDR3 protein. The sample shows approximately 180,000 distinct CDR3 sequences, under 97% of them seen only once. Sequenced material: CD4+ T cells from PBMCs. These receptors originate from a human donor with multiple sclerosis.

The chain has TRBV29-1 and TRBJ1-2; D is perhaps TRBD1 (6 bases). Between the trimmed V and J ends, which lost 1 base and 5 bases, there was a span of 14 bases. The CDR3 contains 14 residues. CDR1 is SQVTM, CDR2 ANQGSEA, per germline. In nucleotides, the CDR3 is TGCAGCGTTGAAGGACAGACAGGCGATTATGGCTACACCTTC. Amino acids: CSVEGQTGDYGYTF.

V usage is TRBV11-2 and J usage is TRBJ1-2; 7 bases are a match to TRBD1. The CDR3 length is 14 residues. Germline CDR1 and CDR2: SGHAT and FQNNGV. V lost 4 bases to trimming and J lost 4 bases; unmatched junction nucleotides: 6. For the CDR3, the DNA is TGTGCCAGCAGCTCCTCCGGGACAGCCTATGGCTACACCTTC. Translating gives CASSSSGTAYGYTF.

J is TRBJ1-1 and V is TRBV6-5; maybe TRBD1 (5 bases). V was pared by 5 bases and J by 1 base, with 11 bases between. This CDR3 comprises 14 residues. The V gene's germline CDR1 is MNHEY and CDR2 SVGAGI. The CDR3 protein is CASSDRRTNTEAFF. CDR3 sequence (DNA): TGTGCCAGCAGTGACAGACGCACGAACACTGAAGCTTTCTTT.

This sequence joins TRBV6-2 or TRBV6-3 and TRBJ1-2, with 9 bases matching TRBD1. From germline, CDR1 is MNHEY and CDR2 SVGEGT. This CDR3 spans 13 amino acids. V trimming: 7 bases; J trimming: 6 bases; junction bases outside the gene matches: 6. For the CDR3, the DNA is TGTGCCAGCACCGACAGGGGGAAGAATGGCTACACCTTC. It specifies CASTDRGKNGYTF.

V gene TRBV2 combines with J gene TRBJ2-7, with D perhaps matching TRBD2 (5 bases). The CDR3 length is 14 residues. Germline V gene data show CDR1 as SNHLY and CDR2 as FYNNEI. V was cut by 7 bases and J by 6 bases, with 19 bases left in between. The CDR3 bases are TGTGCCAGCATCAATTCCGGGGTGGTAGGCGAGCAGTACGTC. Translation: CASINSGVVGEQYV.

The chain uses TRBV7-9 and TRBJ1-6; D possibly corresponds to TRBD1 (6 bases). Per the germline V gene, CDR1 is SEHNR and CDR2 is FQNEAQ (reference sequence). The CDR3 consists of 15 residues. Trimming cost V 3 bases and J 10 bases, with 16 bases left between them. CDR3 in DNA: TGTGCCAGCAGCTTCCCCCTACAGGGTAGATCACCCCTCCACTTT. Amino acid sequence: CASSFPLQGRSPLHF.

This sequence joins TRBV7-9 and TRBJ2-7; D gene ambiguous. Germline lookup yields CDR1 SEHNR and CDR2 FQNEAQ (reference sequence). The CDR3 covers 12 residues. V lost 1 base and J lost 6, with 7 bases in between. The CDR3: CASSLGQIEQYF. The CDR3 bases are TGTGCCAGCAGCTTAGGGCAGATCGAGCAGTACTTC.

The chain joins TRBV29-1 to TRBJ1-1; 8 nucleotides line up with TRBD1. V shed 1 base, J shed 8 bases, and the junction held 0 bases outside the gene matches. The CDR3 loop spans 11 amino acids. Per the germline V gene, CDR1 is SQVTM and CDR2 is ANQGSEA. The CDR3 DNA follows: TGCAGCGTTGAAGGGACAGGGGAAGCTTTCTTT. This translates into CSVEGTGEAFF.

This sequence joins TRBV5-1 and TRBJ2-1, with TRBD2 matching over 11 bases. This CDR3 has 15 residues. Germline V gives CDR1 SGHRS, CDR2 YFSETQ. Unmatched junction bases numbered 2, after V lost 0 bases and J lost 6 bases. As DNA, the CDR3 is TGCGCCAGCAGCTTGGTACTAGCGGGGGCCAATGAGCAGTTCTTC. As protein: CASSLVLAGANEQFF. Using reference TRBV5-1 and TRBJ2-1 for the parts outside the CDR3, the full variable domain is KAGVTQTPRYLIKTRGQQVTLSCSPISGHRSVSWYQQTPGQGLQFLFEYFSETQRNKGNFPGRFSGRQFSNSRSEMNVSTLELGDSALYLCASSLVLAGANEQFFGPGTRLTVL.

The chain is built from TRBV12-3 or TRBV12-4 and TRBJ1-6, with D perhaps matching TRBD1 (5 bases). Trimming cost V 6 bases and J 7 bases, with 10 bases left between them. The CDR3 is 13 residues long. The CDR3 sequence is CASSREANSPLHF. The CDR3 DNA reads as TGTGCCAGCAGCAGGGAGGCGAATTCACCCCTCCACTTT.

V is TRBV20-1 and J is TRBJ1-2; D uncertain. The CDR3 loop spans 15 amino acids. The germline CDR1 and CDR2 sequences are DFQATT and SNEGSKA (reference sequence). Trimming removed 4 bases at V and 4 bases at J, with 19 bases between. The CDR3 reads CSAMDLSTKLYGYTF. Here the CDR3 DNA reads TGCAGTGCTATGGACCTGTCGACCAAGCTCTATGGCTACACCTTC.

This chain uses TRBV2 with TRBJ2-4; 7 bases fit TRBD2. Germline CDR1 SNHLY, CDR2 FYNNEI. There are 14 residues in the CDR3. The junction had 18 bases not matched to a gene; V was cut back by 6 bases and J by 16 bases. CDR3 protein: CASRALATLGGNYF. The CDR3 DNA reads as TGTGCCAGCAGGGCTCTAGCGACGTTGGGGGGGAACTACTTC.